This TCR beta chain was profiled in a study of HIV-infected patients and healthy controls. The V end lost 0 bases, the J end lost 2 bases, and 9 bases lay between the germline ends. Germline-derived CDR1 and CDR2 are SGDLS and YYNGEE. This CDR3 has 16 amino acids. TCRdb itself ran the 5' RACE reads through MiXCR, one entry per CDR3 protein. The repertoire has 50,000 to 80,000 distinct CDR3 sequences, 15% to 20% of them found once; the top ten carry 1.1% to 1.5%. V gene TRBV9 combines with J gene TRBJ1-6, with TRBD1 as a possible D gene (5 bases). Source material: CD4+ T cells from blood. The sequence came from a human donor in good health. The CDR3 DNA reads as TGTGCCAGCAGCGTAGAGGGGATCACCTATAATTCACCCCTCCACTTT. It codes for CASSVEGITYNSPLHF.